This TCR beta chain comes out of a study of cytomegalovirus exposure and HLA in healthy donors. Study as a whole: Caucasian-associated ancestry cluster membership applied to about 83% of around 400 genotyped donors.

The CDR3 is 15 residues long. V lost 6 bases to trimming and J lost 3 bases, with 18 bases between them. Germline CDR1 is MNHNS and CDR2 is SASEGT. General study points: Specificity of a few CMV-associated chains for CMV antigens was verified in vitro.

Researchers ran the PCR with 60 Vbeta and 13 Jbeta primers. Authors' data handling: The count from a later analysis was tens of millions of unique TCR beta chains, roughly 11 million of them shared. Data came from immunoSEQ multiplex PCR; TCRdb stores just in-frame clones and leaves some out. D and trimming were read from the DNA, whereas the V and J calls and clone size are those reported in that table. Altogether about 130,000 clones are present, 80% being singletons, with the ten largest covering 1% to 1.5%. Sampled while nominally healthy, donors likely had unrecorded immune exposures. Notes on this clone: Antigen unknown.

Input material: PBMCs. The chain has TRBV6-1 and TRBJ2-7; weak D call: TRBD2 (7 bases). The receptor comes from a female donor in good health and CMV-seronegative. CDR3 bases: TGTGCCAGCAGCTGGGGGGGCCTCTATATCTACGAGCAGTACTTC. As protein: CASSWGGLYIYEQYF.